These 23 T cell receptor beta chains share one sample of origin, sequenced in a study of blood T cells in healthy people across ages. A J-beta primer mix and a sample-barcoded 5' primer were used in a second PCR of roughly 6 to 11 cycles. TCRdb reprocessed the 5' RACE reads with MiXCR, giving one entry per CDR3 protein. This sample has 800,000 or so distinct CDR3 sequences, with around 62% found just once. Sequencing input: blood. Receptor source: a man aged 25 to 40 in good health.

The chain combines TRBV10-3 with TRBJ1-4; D is uncertain. The V end lost 8 bases, the J end lost 8 bases, and 21 bases lay between the germline ends. The CDR3 runs to 15 residues. Germline CDR1 ENHRY, CDR2 SYGVKD. CDR3 sequence: CAIPTPHLDGEKLFF. In DNA, the CDR3 is TGTGCCATCCCCACACCCCACCTTGATGGGGAAAAACTGTTTTTT.

The rearrangement uses TRBV13 and TRBJ2-5; maybe TRBD2 (6 bases). The J call may be incorrect, as the DNA end agrees better with TRBJ2-1. CDR1 and CDR2 from the germline V gene are PRHDT and FYEKMQ (reference sequence). CDR3 length: 15 residues. DNA of the CDR3: TGTGCCAGCAGCCCCCTCTGGGGGGATCAAGAGACCCAGTTCTTC. Amino acid sequence: CASSPLWGDQETQFF.

V is TRBV10-3 and J is TRBJ1-4, with D possibly matching TRBD1 (6 bases). In germline, CDR1 is ENHRY, CDR2 SYGVKD. CDR3 length: 11 residues. The V gene lost 6 bases and the J gene lost 8 bases, with 7 bases spanning the gap. CDR3 sequence: CAIRGGEKLFF. The CDR3 nucleotides read TGTGCCATCAGAGGGGGAGAAAAACTGTTTTTT.

CDR3 coding DNA: TGTGCCAGCAGCTTAGACCGGGTATCTCTGTTCTTC. This sequence encodes CASSLDRVSLFF. The chain links TRBV7-2 to TRBJ2-1; D unclear. Germline CDR1 is SGHTA and CDR2 is FQGNSA. The CDR3 spans 12 residues. Trimming removed 1 base at V and 15 bases at J, with 13 bases between.

This chain links TRBV20-1 with TRBJ2-1; 10 bases are shared with TRBD2. V gave up 2 bases and J gave up 7 bases; unmatched junction bases: 5. The CDR3 loop spans 14 amino acids. CDR1 and CDR2 (germline): DFQATT, SNEGSKA (reference sequence). The CDR3 sequence: CSARRPSGGNEQFF. The CDR3 region has the DNA TGCAGTGCTAGAAGGCCTAGCGGGGGTAATGAGCAGTTCTTC.

The chain links TRBV28 to TRBJ2-7; TRBD2 aligns across 8 bases. This CDR3 is built from 16 residues. V lost 2 bases, J lost 2 bases, and 8 bases stayed unmatched. CDR1 and CDR2 from the germline V gene are MDHEN and SYDVKM. CDR3 amino acids: CASSLVKAGATYEQYF. Here the CDR3 DNA reads TGTGCCAGCAGTTTAGTCAAAGCGGGAGCTACCTACGAGCAGTACTTC.

The chain links TRBV6-2 or TRBV6-3 to TRBJ2-1, with D possibly TRBD1 on 6 matching bases. Germline assignment: CDR1 MNHEY and CDR2 SVGEGT. V lost 0 bases and J 8 bases, leaving 14 bases between the germline ends. The CDR3 is 15 residues long. The CDR3, as DNA: TGTGCCAGCAGTTACTCAACAGGGTCTCAGGATGAGCAGTTCTTC. Its translation is CASSYSTGSQDEQFF.

The gene calls are TRBV10-3 and TRBJ1-2, with D perhaps matching TRBD1 (6 bases). Trimming left V 3 bases short and J 0 bases short, with 11 bases between. The germline V gene encodes CDR1 ENHRY and CDR2 SYGVKD. This CDR3 has 15 residues. CDR3 region: CAISEGGAANYGYTF. The CDR3, as DNA: TGTGCCATCAGTGAAGGGGGGGCGGCTAACTATGGCTACACCTTC.

The chain links TRBV12-3 or TRBV12-4 to TRBJ2-5, with 7 bases fitting TRBD1. This CDR3 is 12 amino acids long. Trimming removed 9 bases from V and 1 base from J; junction bases left unmatched: 2. CDR3 amino acids: CASRDSQETQYF. CDR3 bases: TGTGCCAGTCGGGACAGCCAAGAGACCCAGTACTTC.

This clonotype was seen only a few times. The DNA of the CDR3 is TGTGCCAGCAGCTTCGGGGGCCTGAACACTGAAGCTTTCTTT. Translation: CASSFGGLNTEAFF. The V and J genes are TRBV7-2 and TRBJ1-1; D is perhaps TRBD1 (6 bases). This CDR3 has 14 residues. CDR1 and CDR2 from the germline V gene are SGHTA and FQGNSA. V dropped 3 bases and J dropped 0 bases, with 8 bases sitting between them.

The V call is TRBV27, the J call TRBJ1-5; D gene uncertain. The germline V gene has CDR1 MNHEY and CDR2 SMNVEV (reference sequence). There are 13 residues in the CDR3. V lost 2 bases and J 7 bases, leaving 9 bases between the germline ends. The CDR3 region has the DNA TGTGCCAGCAGTTTAGGGATGACACAGCCCCAGCATTTT. Its translation: CASSLGMTQPQHF.

The chain employs TRBV4-3 and TRBJ2-3; tentatively, D is TRBD1 (5 bases). Per germline, CDR1 LGHNA and CDR2 YSLEER. The CDR3 has 17 amino acids. V shed 1 base and J shed 0 bases, with 14 bases lying between them. For the CDR3, the DNA is TGCGCCAGCAGCCAAGTGTACTCAGGGTATAGCACAGATACGCAGTATTTT. The encoded protein is CASSQVYSGYSTDTQYF.

The V and J genes are TRBV5-5 and TRBJ2-2, with TRBD2 matching 7 bases. CDR1 is SGHKS, CDR2 YYEKEE, per germline (reference sequence). This CDR3 contains 14 residues. V shed 4 bases and J 5 bases; nucleotides not matched to a gene: 5. CDR3 sequence (DNA): TGTGCCAGCAGCCGGGGGGATGGGACCGGGGAGCTGTTTTTT. Translation gives CASSRGDGTGELFF.

J is TRBJ1-2 and V is TRBV27, with D unclear. Trimming removed 0 bases from V and 0 bases from J, with 11 bases in between. Germline assignment: CDR1 MNHEY and CDR2 SMNVEV (reference sequence). The CDR3 runs to 16 residues. The CDR3 sequence: CASSLSPRVPNYGYTF. The CDR3 DNA reads as TGTGCCAGCAGTTTATCTCCCCGAGTTCCTAACTATGGCTACACCTTC.

The rearrangement uses TRBV29-1 and TRBJ2-6; D gene unclear. This CDR3 contains 13 residues. The germline V gene encodes CDR1 SQVTM and CDR2 ANQGSEA. V was clipped by 6 bases and J by 3 bases, with 9 bases between them. The CDR3 is CSVEMSGANVLTF. The CDR3 nucleotides read TGCAGCGTGGAAATGAGTGGGGCCAACGTCCTGACTTTC.

This sequence joins TRBV6-1 and TRBJ2-4; 7 nucleotides match TRBD1. The J call may be wrong; the DNA end is better matched by TRBJ2-7. CDR1 MNHNS and CDR2 SASEGT come from the germline V gene. CDR3 length: 13 residues. CDR3 residues: CATGTVELREQYF. The CDR3 DNA reads TGTGCCACTGGGACAGTAGAATTGCGCGAGCAGTACTTC.

A note on this clonotype: This may arise from a read error, as a much more abundant clone is one base away. The chain carries TRBV6-1 and TRBJ2-1; tentatively, D is TRBD2 (5 bases). Germline assignment: CDR1 MNHNS and CDR2 SASEGT. This CDR3 has 12 residues. Between the trimmed V and J ends, which lost 4 bases and 9 bases, there was a span of 10 bases. As DNA, the CDR3 is TGTGCCAGCAGTGCGGGGTGGAGTGAGCAGTTCTTC. Translating it yields CASSAGWSEQFF.

The J gene is TRBJ2-2, the V gene TRBV14; either TRBD1 or TRBD2 may fit D (6 bases each). Germline-derived CDR1 and CDR2 are SGHDN and FVKESK. The CDR3 spans 15 residues. V lost 5 bases to trimming and J lost 0 bases, with 10 bases between them. The DNA for the CDR3 is TGTGCCAGCAGCAGACGGGGGCCGAACACCGGGGAGCTGTTTTTT. It specifies CASSRRGPNTGELFF.

The chain carries TRBV9 and TRBJ2-1, with D possibly TRBD2 on 5 matching bases. The CDR3 is 12 amino acids. Germline assignment: CDR1 SGDLS and CDR2 YYNGEE. V lost 4 bases, J lost 9 bases, and 11 bases lay in between. CDR3 nucleotides: TGTGCCAGCAGCCTCCCCGGAGGTGAGCAGTTCTTC. Its protein product is CASSLPGGEQFF.

The chain combines TRBV28 with TRBJ2-4; D perhaps matches TRBD1 (6 bases). The CDR3 spans 14 residues. Germline V gene sequence: CDR1 MDHEN, CDR2 SYDVKM. Trimming took off 5 bases at V and 5 bases at J, with 13 bases between the two ends. Written as DNA, the CDR3 is TGTGCCAGCAGTCCTACAGGGTCGGAAAACATTCAGTACTTC. It codes for CASSPTGSENIQYF.

The rearrangement uses TRBV10-3 and TRBJ2-7; TRBD1 is a possible D gene (5 bases). In germline, CDR1 is ENHRY, CDR2 SYGVKD. V was trimmed by 6 bases and J by 0 bases, leaving 15 bases between them. The CDR3 extends over 15 amino acids. The CDR3 region has the DNA TGTGCCATCAGCCAGACACAAGGGGTCTCCTACGAGCAGTACTTC. As protein: CAISQTQGVSYEQYF.

CDR3 protein: CASRDSDRTNYGYTF. The CDR3 DNA follows: TGTGCCAGCAGGGACAGCGATCGAACTAACTATGGCTACACCTTC. The rearrangement joins TRBV6-2 or TRBV6-3 to TRBJ1-2; D possibly corresponds to TRBD1 (6 bases). V lost 6 bases to trimming and J lost 0 bases, with 14 bases between them. The CDR3 is 15 residues long. Germline-derived CDR1 and CDR2 are MNHEY and SVGEGT.

This chain links TRBV7-2 with TRBJ2-7; D ambiguous. CDR3 length: 12 amino acids. Germline lookup yields CDR1 SGHTA and CDR2 FQGNSA. V lost 9 bases and J 2 bases, leaving 11 bases between the germline ends. The CDR3 loop reads CASGVQTYEQYF. CDR3 sequence (DNA): TGTGCCAGTGGGGTACAGACCTACGAGCAGTACTTC.